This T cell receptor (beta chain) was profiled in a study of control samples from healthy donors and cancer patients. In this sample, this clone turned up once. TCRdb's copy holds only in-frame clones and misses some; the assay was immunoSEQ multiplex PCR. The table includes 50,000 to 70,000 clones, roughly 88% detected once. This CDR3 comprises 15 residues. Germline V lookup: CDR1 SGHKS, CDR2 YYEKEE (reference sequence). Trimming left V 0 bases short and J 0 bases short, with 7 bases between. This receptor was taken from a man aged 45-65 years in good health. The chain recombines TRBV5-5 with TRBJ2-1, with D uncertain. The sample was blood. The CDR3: CASSLVGSSYNEQFF. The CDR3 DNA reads TGTGCCAGCAGCTTGGTCGGAAGCTCCTACAATGAGCAGTTCTTC.